This T cell receptor (beta chain) was identified in a study of shared clonotypes between healthy human individuals. Findings of the study overall: Generally, naive subsets came out with larger estimated richness than memory subsets.

Measured with immunoSEQ multiplex PCR; TCRdb has only the in-frame clones, and not every one. The table lists about 2 million clones, roughly 94% of them singletons. Notes on this clone: Its antigen is not known. Its ends do not fully match the called genes, so a read error is possible.

Naive-designated CD8 cells lacked CD45RO, were positively enriched for CCR7, and omitted terminally differentiated effector memory CD45RA+ cells. The length of the CDR3 is 10 residues. The germline CDR1 and CDR2 sequences are SGDLS and YYNGEE. This chain uses TRBV9 with TRBJ1-2; a possible D gene is TRBD1 (5 bases). The sequencing input was naive CD8+ T cells sorted from blood. The sequence derives from a man aged 18 to 30 in good health. The CDR3 region is CASSGDFQRF. Here the CDR3 DNA reads TGTGCCAGCAGCGGGGACTTCCAACGCTTC.